Listed below are T cell receptor beta chains from one sample, sequenced in a study of blood T cell repertoires in COVID-19. Clones were sequenced by immunoSEQ multiplex PCR, and TCRdb holds only the in-frame ones, with some missing. The repertoire includes just over 300,000 clones, 87% of them detected once, and roughly 2.3% sits in the top ten. The source material was peripheral blood. These TCRs come from a young man with active or convalescent COVID-19. Both conserved end residues are part of each CDR3. Each record gives: J gene, clone size, V gene, CDR3 length, D gene, CDR3 protein, CDR3 DNA. A D gene is named only where the DNA matches it firmly. Some rows mark clone size as missing; the rest say once, few, many or name a class of expanded clone.

J gene: TRBJ1-1
clone size: -
V gene: TRBV7-8
CDR3 length: 16
D gene: TRBD1
CDR3 protein: CASSYQGQGLDTEAFF
CDR3 DNA: TGTGCCAGCAGCTACCAGGGACAGGGGCTTGACACTGAAGCTTTCTTT

J gene: TRBJ2-1
clone size: -
V gene: TRBV5-1
CDR3 length: 16
D gene: -
CDR3 protein: CASSFPNGGLDNEQFF
CDR3 DNA: TGCGCCAGCAGCTTCCCAAACGGGGGGCTGGACAATGAGCAGTTCTTC

J gene: TRBJ2-7
clone size: -
V gene: TRBV29-1
CDR3 length: 13
D gene: TRBD1
CDR3 protein: CSASPQGAVEQYF
CDR3 DNA: TGCAGCGCTAGCCCCCAGGGGGCTGTCGAGCAGTACTTC

J gene: TRBJ1-5
clone size: -
V gene: TRBV29-1
CDR3 length: 13
D gene: -
CDR3 protein: CSVTQVEGQPQHF
CDR3 DNA: TGCAGCGTGACGCAGGTGGAAGGTCAGCCCCAGCATTTT

J gene: TRBJ2-7
clone size: -
V gene: TRBV3-1/TRBV3-2
CDR3 length: 17
D gene: TRBD2
CDR3 protein: CASSHLTSGGPRGEQYF
CDR3 DNA: TGTGCCAGCAGTCACCTGACTAGCGGGGGACCCCGCGGGGAGCAGTACTTC

J gene: TRBJ2-1
clone size: -
V gene: TRBV6-6
CDR3 length: 15
D gene: -
CDR3 protein: CASSYPLDDHFEQFF
CDR3 DNA: TGTGCCAGCAGTTACCCACTAGATGATCATTTTGAGCAGTTCTTC

J gene: TRBJ2-2
clone size: -
V gene: TRBV4-2
CDR3 length: 16
D gene: -
CDR3 protein: CASSQDLSGNTGELFF
CDR3 DNA: TGTGCCAGCAGCCAAGATCTGTCCGGGAACACCGGGGAGCTGTTTTTT

J gene: TRBJ2-7
clone size: -
V gene: TRBV27
CDR3 length: 15
D gene: -
CDR3 protein: CASSFRAGPPYEQYF
CDR3 DNA: TGTGCCAGCAGTTTTCGGGCAGGGCCCCCCTACGAGCAGTACTTC

J gene: TRBJ1-4
clone size: -
V gene: TRBV7-9
CDR3 length: 16
D gene: -
CDR3 protein: CASSLVLGVSNEKLFF
CDR3 DNA: TGTGCCAGCAGCTTAGTTCTAGGGGTATCTAATGAAAAACTGTTTTTT

J gene: TRBJ1-3
clone size: -
V gene: TRBV15
CDR3 length: 17
D gene: -
CDR3 protein: CATRDRKAAAHGNTIYF
CDR3 DNA: TGTGCCACCAGAGACAGGAAGGCAGCGGCCCATGGAAACACCATATATTTT

J gene: TRBJ2-5
clone size: -
V gene: TRBV7-2
CDR3 length: 15
D gene: TRBD1
CDR3 protein: CASSFGTAYQETQYF
CDR3 DNA: TGTGCCAGCAGCTTCGGGACAGCATACCAAGAGACCCAGTACTTC

J gene: TRBJ2-7
clone size: few
V gene: TRBV4-3
CDR3 length: 14
D gene: -
CDR3 protein: CASSQGRGSYEQYF
CDR3 DNA: TGCGCCAGCAGCCAGGGGCGTGGGTCCTACGAGCAGTACTTC

J gene: TRBJ2-1
clone size: -
V gene: TRBV27
CDR3 length: 16
D gene: -
CDR3 protein: CASSLSSWSEDGKQFF
CDR3 DNA: TGTGCCAGCAGTTTATCGTCGTGGTCGGAGGACGGGAAGCAGTTCTTC

J gene: TRBJ1-2
clone size: -
V gene: TRBV5-6
CDR3 length: 15
D gene: TRBD1
CDR3 protein: CASSLAGTEPYGYTF
CDR3 DNA: TGTGCCAGCAGCTTGGCCGGGACAGAGCCCTATGGCTACACCTTC

J gene: TRBJ1-2
clone size: -
V gene: TRBV10-3
CDR3 length: 14
D gene: -
CDR3 protein: CAISEWGNRHGYTF
CDR3 DNA: TGTGCCATCAGTGAGTGGGGAAACAGGCATGGCTACACCTTC

J gene: TRBJ2-3
clone size: -
V gene: TRBV5-1
CDR3 length: 11
D gene: -
CDR3 protein: CASSLSDTQYF
CDR3 DNA: TGCGCCAGCAGCTTGTCGGATACGCAGTATTTT

J gene: TRBJ2-2
clone size: -
V gene: TRBV24-1
CDR3 length: 14
D gene: -
CDR3 protein: CATSASQHTGELFF
CDR3 DNA: TGTGCCACCAGTGCGTCACAGCACACCGGGGAGCTGTTTTTT

J gene: TRBJ2-1
clone size: -
V gene: TRBV7-9
CDR3 length: 17
D gene: TRBD2
CDR3 protein: CASSTTVQRENGNEQFF
CDR3 DNA: TGTGCCAGCAGCACGACGGTCCAGCGGGAGAACGGCAATGAGCAGTTCTTC

J gene: TRBJ1-5
clone size: -
V gene: TRBV27
CDR3 length: 15
D gene: TRBD1
CDR3 protein: CASSEGQGYNQPQHF
CDR3 DNA: TGTGCCAGCAGTGAAGGACAGGGTTACAATCAGCCCCAGCATTTT

J gene: TRBJ2-1
clone size: -
V gene: TRBV29-1
CDR3 length: 14
D gene: TRBD2
CDR3 protein: CSVEIAGGPPEQFF
CDR3 DNA: TGCAGCGTTGAAATTGCGGGGGGGCCCCCTGAGCAGTTCTTC

J gene: TRBJ1-4
clone size: -
V gene: TRBV7-7
CDR3 length: 15
D gene: -
CDR3 protein: CASNHYGQGSLELFF
CDR3 DNA: TGTGCCAGCAACCACTACGGCCAGGGGTCATTGGAACTGTTTTTT

J gene: TRBJ2-1
clone size: -
V gene: TRBV6-2/TRBV6-3
CDR3 length: 14
D gene: -
CDR3 protein: CASSQRGEYNEQFF
CDR3 DNA: TGTGCCAGCAGTCAGAGAGGAGAATACAATGAGCAGTTCTTC

J gene: TRBJ1-6
clone size: -
V gene: TRBV19
CDR3 length: 15
D gene: -
CDR3 protein: CASMSYGDFGSPLHF
CDR3 DNA: TGTGCCAGTATGTCCTACGGGGACTTCGGTTCACCCCTCCACTTT

J gene: TRBJ2-2
clone size: -
V gene: TRBV7-8
CDR3 length: 16
D gene: TRBD1
CDR3 protein: CASSPWGQGSTGELFF
CDR3 DNA: TGTGCCAGCAGCCCATGGGGACAGGGGAGCACCGGGGAGCTGTTTTTT

J gene: TRBJ2-3
clone size: -
V gene: TRBV10-2
CDR3 length: 15
D gene: -
CDR3 protein: CASSDQGLTFYTQYF
CDR3 DNA: TGCGCCAGCAGTGATCAGGGTTTGACTTTTTATACGCAGTATTTT

J gene: TRBJ2-1
clone size: -
V gene: TRBV5-1
CDR3 length: 16
D gene: TRBD2
CDR3 protein: CASSLGLADSYNEQFF
CDR3 DNA: TGCGCCAGCAGCTTGGGGCTAGCGGACTCCTACAATGAGCAGTTCTTC

J gene: TRBJ2-3
clone size: -
V gene: TRBV6-5
CDR3 length: 13
D gene: -
CDR3 protein: CASRERPNDTQYF
CDR3 DNA: TGTGCCAGCAGAGAGCGGCCTAATGATACGCAGTATTTT

J gene: TRBJ2-1
clone size: -
V gene: TRBV6-5
CDR3 length: 16
D gene: TRBD2
CDR3 protein: CASSYARGGLRSEQFF
CDR3 DNA: TGTGCCAGCAGTTACGCGCGGGGGGGGCTCAGGAGTGAGCAGTTCTTC

J gene: TRBJ2-7
clone size: -
V gene: TRBV10-2
CDR3 length: 13
D gene: TRBD1
CDR3 protein: CASRTGSGYEQYF
CDR3 DNA: TGCGCCAGCAGGACAGGGTCGGGCTACGAGCAGTACTTC

J gene: TRBJ1-5
clone size: -
V gene: TRBV7-7
CDR3 length: 18
D gene: TRBD1
CDR3 protein: CASSPNRDRGKHNQPQHF
CDR3 DNA: TGTGCCAGCAGCCCCAACCGGGACAGGGGAAAGCACAATCAGCCCCAGCATTTT

J gene: TRBJ1-1
clone size: -
V gene: TRBV9
CDR3 length: 15
D gene: -
CDR3 protein: CASSAFDLEGTEAFF
CDR3 DNA: TGTGCCAGCAGCGCATTTGATCTAGAGGGCACTGAAGCTTTCTTT

J gene: TRBJ1-5
clone size: once
V gene: TRBV5-5
CDR3 length: 13
D gene: -
CDR3 protein: CASSLAGNQPQHF
CDR3 DNA: TGTGCCAGCAGCTTGGCCGGGAATCAGCCCCAGCATTTT

J gene: TRBJ2-7
clone size: -
V gene: TRBV19
CDR3 length: 11
D gene: -
CDR3 protein: CASSIGGEQYF
CDR3 DNA: TGTGCCAGTAGTATAGGAGGGGAGCAGTACTTC

J gene: TRBJ2-5
clone size: -
V gene: TRBV19
CDR3 length: 14
D gene: -
CDR3 protein: CASSIRRFQETQYF
CDR3 DNA: TGTGCCAGTAGTATAAGGAGGTTCCAAGAGACCCAGTACTTC

J gene: TRBJ1-6
clone size: -
V gene: TRBV18
CDR3 length: 16
D gene: TRBD1
CDR3 protein: CASSRSGTGNNSPLHF
CDR3 DNA: TGTGCCAGCTCGCGCTCCGGGACAGGGAATAATTCACCCCTCCACTTT

J gene: TRBJ2-2
clone size: -
V gene: TRBV7-8
CDR3 length: 16
D gene: -
CDR3 protein: CASSLQGQLNTGELFF
CDR3 DNA: TGTGCCAGCAGCTTACAGGGTCAATTGAACACCGGGGAGCTGTTTTTT

J gene: TRBJ2-1
clone size: -
V gene: TRBV6-4
CDR3 length: 12
D gene: -
CDR3 protein: CASSDFGGEQFF
CDR3 DNA: TGTGCCAGCAGTGACTTCGGAGGGGAGCAGTTCTTC

J gene: TRBJ1-3
clone size: -
V gene: TRBV2
CDR3 length: 15
D gene: -
CDR3 protein: CASRAAGGRGNTIYF
CDR3 DNA: TGTGCCAGCAGGGCGGCGGGGGGCAGGGGAAACACCATATATTTT

J gene: TRBJ2-7
clone size: -
V gene: TRBV27
CDR3 length: 15
D gene: TRBD2
CDR3 protein: CASSLSLAGDYEQYF
CDR3 DNA: TGTGCCAGCAGTTTATCACTAGCGGGGGACTACGAGCAGTACTTC

J gene: TRBJ2-7
clone size: -
V gene: TRBV7-2
CDR3 length: 13
D gene: TRBD2
CDR3 protein: CASSSTSGYEQYF
CDR3 DNA: TGTGCCAGCAGCTCGACTAGCGGGTACGAGCAGTACTTC